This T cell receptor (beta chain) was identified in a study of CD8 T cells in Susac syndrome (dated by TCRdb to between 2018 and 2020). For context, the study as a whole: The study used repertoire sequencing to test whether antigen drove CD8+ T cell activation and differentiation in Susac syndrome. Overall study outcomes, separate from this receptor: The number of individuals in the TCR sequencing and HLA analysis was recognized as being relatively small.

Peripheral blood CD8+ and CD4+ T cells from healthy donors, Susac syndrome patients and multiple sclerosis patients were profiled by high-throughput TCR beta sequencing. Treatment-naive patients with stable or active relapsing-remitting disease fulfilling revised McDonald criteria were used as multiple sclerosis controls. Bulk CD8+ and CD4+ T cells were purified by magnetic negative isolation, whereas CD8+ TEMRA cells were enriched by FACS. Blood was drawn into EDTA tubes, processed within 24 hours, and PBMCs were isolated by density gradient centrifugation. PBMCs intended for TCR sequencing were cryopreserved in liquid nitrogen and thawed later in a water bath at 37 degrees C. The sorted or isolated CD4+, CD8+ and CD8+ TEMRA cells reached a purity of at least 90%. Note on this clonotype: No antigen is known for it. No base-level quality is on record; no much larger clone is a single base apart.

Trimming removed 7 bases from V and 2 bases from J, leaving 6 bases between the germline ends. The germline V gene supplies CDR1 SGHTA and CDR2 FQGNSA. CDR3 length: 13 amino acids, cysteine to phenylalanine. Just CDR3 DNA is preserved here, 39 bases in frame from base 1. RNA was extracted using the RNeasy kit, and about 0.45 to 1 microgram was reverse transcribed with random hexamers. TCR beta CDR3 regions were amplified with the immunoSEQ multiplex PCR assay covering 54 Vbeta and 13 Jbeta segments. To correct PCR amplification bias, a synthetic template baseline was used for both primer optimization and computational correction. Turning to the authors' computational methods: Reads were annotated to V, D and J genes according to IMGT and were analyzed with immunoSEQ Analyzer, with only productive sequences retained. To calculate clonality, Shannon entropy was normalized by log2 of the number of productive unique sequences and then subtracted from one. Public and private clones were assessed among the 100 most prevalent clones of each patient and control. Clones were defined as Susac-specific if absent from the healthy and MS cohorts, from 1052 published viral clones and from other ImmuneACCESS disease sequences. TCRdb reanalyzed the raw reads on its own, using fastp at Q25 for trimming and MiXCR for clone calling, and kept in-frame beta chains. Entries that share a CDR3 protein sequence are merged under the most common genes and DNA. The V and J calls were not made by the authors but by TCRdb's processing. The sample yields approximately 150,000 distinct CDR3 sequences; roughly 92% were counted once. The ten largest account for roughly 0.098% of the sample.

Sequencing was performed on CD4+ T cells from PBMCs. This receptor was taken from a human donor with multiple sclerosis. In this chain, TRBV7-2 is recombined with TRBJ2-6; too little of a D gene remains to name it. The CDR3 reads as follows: CASTGTGANVLTF. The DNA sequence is TGTGCCAGCACAGGCACTGGGGCCAACGTCCTGACTTTC.